This entry lists 27 T cell receptor beta chains sequenced from one sample in a study of CD8 T cells in ankylosing spondylitis. TCRdb recomputed calls from the 5' RACE reads with MiXCR, one row per CDR3 protein. This sample has about 500,000 distinct CDR3 sequences, with about 5% found just once. For these TCRs, the target antigens are not known. Study conclusions and caveats: Under 10 highly homologous variants formed a TCR beta motif that appeared characteristic of ankylosing spondylitis blood.

The sample was blood, either unsorted or a sorted T cell fraction (not recorded which). The source is a male donor with ankylosing spondylitis.

This clonotype has only a few counts. The chain joins TRBV18 to TRBJ2-7, with D possibly matching TRBD1 (6 bases). Germline values: CDR1 KGHSH, CDR2 LQKENI. This CDR3 comprises 14 residues. V lost 3 bases and J 4 bases, leaving 13 bases between the germline ends. DNA for the CDR3: TGTGCCAGCTCACCCCGCGGACAGCCTTACGAGCAGTACTTC. It translates to CASSPRGQPYEQYF. The full variable domain, completed using reference TRBV18 and TRBJ2-7, is NAGVMQNPRHLVRRRGQEARLRCSPMKGHSHVYWYRQLPEEGLKFMVYLQKENIIDESGMPKERFSAEFPKEGPSILRIQQVVRGDSAAYFCASSPRGQPYEQYFGPGTRLTVT.

This clonotype was found many times. The gene calls are TRBV20-1 and TRBJ2-3; no reliable D call. The CDR3 contains 13 residues. The V and J ends lost 3 bases and 6 bases respectively, with 13 bases between them. Germline CDR1 and CDR2: DFQATT and SNEGSKA (reference sequence). This CDR3 reads CSASPRSRDTQYF. As DNA, the CDR3 is TGCAGTGCTAGCCCCAGGTCGAGGGATACGCAGTATTTT.

The chain combines TRBV6-1 with TRBJ2-1; TRBD2 might be the D (5 bases). The CDR3 length is 16 residues. V was pared by 6 bases and J by 0 bases, with 15 bases between. Germline V gives CDR1 MNHNS, CDR2 SASEGT. The chain's CDR3 is CASSISGYTSYNEQFF. CDR3 sequence (DNA): TGTGCCAGCAGCATCTCGGGGTATACCTCCTACAATGAGCAGTTCTTC.

At least ten counts were recorded for this clonotype. The chain combines TRBV5-1 with TRBJ1-1; no clear D gene. Germline lookup yields CDR1 SGHRS and CDR2 YFSETQ. V was cut by 0 bases and J by 1 base, with 7 bases left in between. The CDR3 covers 14 residues. CDR3 nucleotides: TGCGCCAGCAGCTTGGACGTTTCGAACACTGAAGCTTTCTTT. Protein sequence: CASSLDVSNTEAFF.

This clonotype was counted between two and nine times. The CDR3 reads CASSYRDRVNIQYF. The CDR3 DNA follows: TGTGCCAGCAGTTATCGTGACAGGGTAAACATTCAGTACTTC. The rearrangement links TRBV6-5 to TRBJ2-4, with TRBD1 matching 7 bases. Germline lookup yields CDR1 MNHEY and CDR2 SVGAGI. The CDR3 length is 14 residues. J was trimmed by 6 bases and V by 3 bases; bases with no gene match: 5.

Ten or more counts support this clonotype. The chain carries TRBV4-3 and TRBJ1-2, with no clear D. This CDR3 is 15 amino acids long. Germline V CDR1 and CDR2: LGHNA, YSLEER. V gave up 2 bases and J gave up 0 bases, with 10 bases separating them. DNA for the CDR3: TGCGCCAGCAGCCAACACACGGTTTCTAACTATGGCTACACCTTC. Translating it yields CASSQHTVSNYGYTF.

This clonotype was seen repeatedly, ten times or more. This rearrangement joins TRBV27 to TRBJ2-2, with D hard to call. The CDR3 is made up of 14 amino acids. CDR1 MNHEY and CDR2 SMNVEV come from the germline V gene (reference sequence). V lost 3 bases and J lost 7, with 12 bases in between. The CDR3, as DNA: TGTGCCAGCAGTTTTTTGATTCCGGTCGGGGAGCTGTTTTTT. This sequence encodes CASSFLIPVGELFF.

This clonotype was detected ten times or more. The chain employs TRBV20-1 and TRBJ1-1, with D possibly matching TRBD1 (6 bases). Trimming cost V 6 bases and J 4 bases, with 18 bases left between them. CDR1 is DFQATT, CDR2 SNEGSKA, per germline (reference sequence). There are 14 residues in the CDR3. CDR3 bases: TGCAGTGCCCCTCCAACAGGGTTGGTCACTGAAGCTTTCTTT. Its protein product is CSAPPTGLVTEAFF.

Ten or more counts support this clonotype. CDR3 region: CASSLAVNTEAFF. CDR3 DNA: TGCGCCAGCAGCTTGGCAGTCAACACTGAAGCTTTCTTT. The chain is built from TRBV5-1 and TRBJ1-1; D call uncertain. The CDR3 runs to 13 residues. V was pared by 0 bases and J by 2 bases, with 5 bases between. Germline CDR1 and CDR2: SGHRS and YFSETQ.

This clonotype was found many times. The J gene is TRBJ1-2, the V gene TRBV6-1; D gene uncertain. This CDR3 is built from 13 residues. Germline V gives CDR1 MNHNS, CDR2 SASEGT. V was cut by 6 bases and J by 4 bases, with 12 bases left in between. The CDR3 reads CASRLYRGYGYTF. CDR3 nucleotide sequence: TGTGCCAGCAGACTATATCGGGGCTATGGCTACACCTTC.

This clonotype was recorded at least ten times. CDR3 coding DNA: TGTGCCAGCAGCTTGTACAGGAACACTGAAGCTTTCTTT. Residues: CASSLYRNTEAFF. The V and J genes are TRBV7-2 and TRBJ1-1; D is undetermined. Per the germline V gene, CDR1 is SGHTA and CDR2 is FQGNSA. The CDR3 spans 13 residues. The V end lost 3 bases, the J end lost 1 base, and 6 bases lay between the germline ends.

This clonotype was seen at least ten times. This chain joins TRBV7-9 and TRBJ1-2, with D possibly TRBD1 on 5 matching bases. The CDR3 contains 16 residues. In germline, CDR1 is SEHNR, CDR2 FQNEAQ (reference sequence). V shed 5 bases and J shed 4 bases, with 20 bases lying between them. The CDR3 is CASSLSGADGVYGYTF. CDR3 DNA sequence: TGTGCCAGCAGCCTCAGCGGGGCAGACGGAGTCTATGGCTACACCTTC.

This clonotype came up many times. V is TRBV20-1 and J is TRBJ1-6; D gene ambiguous. Germline CDR1 DFQATT, CDR2 SNEGSKA (reference sequence). CDR3 length: 13 residues. With 4 bases removed from V and 3 bases from J, the gap between germline ends came to 7 bases. The chain's CDR3 is CSAKAGYNSPLHF. The CDR3 DNA reads TGCAGTGCTAAGGCAGGCTATAATTCACCCCTCCACTTT.

This clonotype was counted only a few times. This chain connects TRBV11-3 to TRBJ2-3; no definite D call. V was clipped by 3 bases and J by 6 bases, with 7 bases between them. Looked up from germline, CDR1 is SGHNT and CDR2 is YENEEA. The CDR3 length is 12 residues. This CDR3 is CASSLGEDTQYF. The CDR3 DNA reads as TGTGCCAGCAGCTTGGGCGAGGATACGCAGTATTTT.

This clonotype has ten or more counts. V usage is TRBV12-3 or TRBV12-4 and J usage is TRBJ1-2; 9 positions match TRBD1. With 4 bases clipped from V and 6 bases from J, the junction kept 6 bases outside the gene matches. This CDR3 has 14 residues. CDR3 nucleotides: TGTGCCAGCAGTTCCCGGGACAGGGCGCATGGCTACACCTTC. Translation gives CASSSRDRAHGYTF.

The sample holds many counts of this clonotype. V gene TRBV12-3 or TRBV12-4 combines with J gene TRBJ2-1, with TRBD1 identical over 8 bases. The ends lost 7 bases at V and 8 bases at J; junction bases unmatched: 13. CDR3 length: 15 residues. CDR3 nucleotides: TGTGCCAGCACCTTATCCGGACAGGGCTCACATGAGCAGTTCTTC. As protein: CASTLSGQGSHEQFF.

This clonotype came up many times. This chain uses TRBV6-2 or TRBV6-3 with TRBJ1-5; D might be TRBD1 (5 bases). This CDR3 is built from 16 residues. Germline V gene lookup returns CDR1 MNHEY and CDR2 SVGEGT. V was shortened by 5 bases and J by 0 bases, with 14 bases between the two germline ends. This CDR3 reads CASSRRDGYSNQPQHF. CDR3 sequence (DNA): TGTGCCAGCAGTCGACGGGACGGTTATAGCAATCAGCCCCAGCATTTT.

This clonotype was seen many times. J is TRBJ2-3 and V is TRBV7-9, with a weak D call TRBD2 (6 bases). V was clipped by 3 bases and J by 3 bases, with 13 bases between them. The V gene's germline CDR1 is SEHNR and CDR2 FQNEAQ (reference sequence). The CDR3 totals 15 residues. The CDR3 reads CASSFRRRGTDTQYF. CDR3 coding DNA: TGTGCCAGCAGCTTCCGGAGGAGGGGAACAGATACGCAGTATTTT. Supplemented by reference TRBV7-9 and TRBJ2-3, the full variable domain reads DTGVSQNPRHKITKRGQNVTFRCDPISEHNRLYWYRQTLGQGPEFLTYFQNEAQLEKSRLLSDRFSAERPKGSFSTLEIQRTEQGDSAMYLCASSFRRRGTDTQYFGPGTRLTVL.

This clonotype was found many times. This chain joins TRBV29-1 and TRBJ1-2, with 7 bases that match TRBD1. This CDR3 spans 13 amino acids. V lost 4 bases and J lost 0; bases outside the gene matches: 2. The V gene's germline CDR1 is SQVTM and CDR2 ANQGSEA. CDR3 nucleotide sequence: TGCAGCGTTGTAGGGACAGCTAACTATGGCTACACCTTC. Translating it yields CSVVGTANYGYTF.

The rearrangement joins TRBV11-1 to TRBJ2-2; 9 nucleotides line up with TRBD2. The CDR3 has 20 residues. Unmatched junction bases numbered 15, after V lost 1 base and J lost 3 bases. In germline, CDR1 is SGHAT, CDR2 FQDESV (reference sequence). CDR3 bases: TGTGCCAGCAGCTTAGTCACCGGGACTAGCATTATCTACTACACCGGGGAGCTGTTTTTT. As protein: CASSLVTGTSIIYYTGELFF.

This clonotype was counted at least ten times. The chain combines TRBV10-3 with TRBJ2-2; no clear D. The V gene lost 7 bases and the J gene lost 5 bases, with 17 bases spanning the gap. CDR3 length: 15 amino acids. CDR1 is ENHRY, CDR2 SYGVKD, per germline. CDR3 nucleotides: TGTGCCATCACGGCGGCGAATCGAGAAACCGGGGAGCTGTTTTTT. It specifies CAITAANRETGELFF.

This clonotype was detected ten times or more. The chain carries TRBV6-1 and TRBJ2-1; D might be TRBD2 (6 bases). CDR3 length: 14 amino acids. Germline CDR1 and CDR2: MNHNS and SASEGT. The V end was cut by 8 bases, the J end by 5 bases, with 16 bases between. The CDR3 protein is CASGRRESDNEQFF. In nucleotides, the CDR3 is TGTGCCAGCGGGAGACGGGAGAGTGACAATGAGCAGTTCTTC.

In its sample, this clonotype was seen many times. The V gene is TRBV30, the J gene TRBJ1-1; D is ambiguous. Germline V gene data show CDR1 as GTSNPN and CDR2 as SVGIG (reference sequence). The CDR3 consists of 14 residues. V was shortened by 0 bases and J by 4 bases, with 12 bases between the two germline ends. CDR3 sequence: CAWSVGISGTEAFF. CDR3 DNA: TGTGCCTGGAGTGTAGGGATCAGCGGCACTGAAGCTTTCTTT.

The sample holds many counts of this clonotype. The chain uses TRBV20-1 and TRBJ2-5; D might be TRBD2 (5 bases). Trimming cost V 3 bases and J 5 bases, with 16 bases left between them. Germline assignment: CDR1 DFQATT and CDR2 SNEGSKA (reference sequence). The CDR3 contains 14 residues. The CDR3 sequence is CSARFSPPGETQYF. CDR3 nucleotide sequence: TGCAGTGCTAGGTTCAGCCCTCCGGGGGAGACCCAGTACTTC.

This clonotype showed up many times. V is TRBV7-9 and J is TRBJ2-1; 7 bases are shared with TRBD1. V lost 5 bases, J lost 8 bases, and 9 bases stayed unmatched. This CDR3 comprises 14 residues. Germline CDR1 reads SEHNR; CDR2 reads FQNEAQ (reference sequence). Here the CDR3 reads CASSPTRGKDEQFF. CDR3 DNA: TGTGCCAGCAGCCCTACCAGGGGGAAGGATGAGCAGTTCTTC.

This clonotype was found many times. The J gene is TRBJ1-3, the V gene TRBV4-2; possible D gene TRBD1, 5 bases. This CDR3 region has 12 residues. The ends were cut back, 1 base at V and 11 bases at J, with 9 bases in the middle. Germline V gene sequence: CDR1 LGHNA, CDR2 YNFKEQ. The CDR3 region has the DNA TGTGCCAGCAGCCAAGGTGCAGGGCCCATATATTTT. It yields the protein CASSQGAGPIYF.

This clonotype has just a few counts. The rearrangement uses TRBV5-1 and TRBJ1-4, with D unresolved. The CDR3 extends over 14 amino acids. Trimming stripped 4 bases from V and 8 bases from J, with 15 bases between. The germline CDR1 and CDR2 sequences are SGHRS and YFSETQ. In DNA form, the CDR3 reads TGCGCCAGCAGCGTAGGTAGAGTGGGCGAAAAACTGTTTTTT. This encodes CASSVGRVGEKLFF.